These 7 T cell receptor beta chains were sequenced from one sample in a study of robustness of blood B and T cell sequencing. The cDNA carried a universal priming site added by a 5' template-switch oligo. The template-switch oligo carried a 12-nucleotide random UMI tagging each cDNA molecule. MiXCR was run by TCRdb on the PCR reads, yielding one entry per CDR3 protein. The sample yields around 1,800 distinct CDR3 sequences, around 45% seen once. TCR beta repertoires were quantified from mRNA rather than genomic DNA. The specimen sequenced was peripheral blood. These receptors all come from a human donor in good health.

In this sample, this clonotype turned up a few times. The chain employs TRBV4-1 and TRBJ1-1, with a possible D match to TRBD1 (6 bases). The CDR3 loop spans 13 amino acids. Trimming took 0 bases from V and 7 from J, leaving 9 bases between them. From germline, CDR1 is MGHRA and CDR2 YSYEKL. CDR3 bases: TGCGCCAGCAGCCAAGAGAGCAGGGGTGAAGCTTTCTTT. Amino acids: CASSQESRGEAFF.

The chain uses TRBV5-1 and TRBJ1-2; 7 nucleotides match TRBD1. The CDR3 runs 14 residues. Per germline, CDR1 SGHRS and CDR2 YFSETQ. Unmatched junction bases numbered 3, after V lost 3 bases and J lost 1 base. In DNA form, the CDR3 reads TGCGCCAGCAGCTGGGGACAGCTTAACTATGGCTACACCTTC. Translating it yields CASSWGQLNYGYTF.

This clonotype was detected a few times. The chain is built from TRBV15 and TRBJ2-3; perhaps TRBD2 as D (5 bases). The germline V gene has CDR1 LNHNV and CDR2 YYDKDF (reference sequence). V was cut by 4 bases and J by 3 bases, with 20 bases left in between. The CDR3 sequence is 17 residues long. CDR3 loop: CATSTSKEARSTDTQYF. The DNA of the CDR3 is TGTGCCACCAGCACCTCTAAGGAGGCTAGATCTACAGATACGCAGTATTTT.

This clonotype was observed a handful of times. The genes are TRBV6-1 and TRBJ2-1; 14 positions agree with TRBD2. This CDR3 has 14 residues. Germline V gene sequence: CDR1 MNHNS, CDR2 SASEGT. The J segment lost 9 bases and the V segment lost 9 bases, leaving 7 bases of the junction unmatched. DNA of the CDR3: TGTGCCAGTGGGGGACTAGCGGGGGAGGTTGAGCAGTTCTTC. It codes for CASGGLAGEVEQFF.

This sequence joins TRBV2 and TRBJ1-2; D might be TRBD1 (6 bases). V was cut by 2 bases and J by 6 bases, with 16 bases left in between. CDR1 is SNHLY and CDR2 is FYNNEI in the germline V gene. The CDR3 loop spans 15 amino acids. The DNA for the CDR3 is TGTGCCAGCAGTGAATCCGCAGGGGAAGTGCATGGCTACACCTTC. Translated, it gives CASSESAGEVHGYTF.

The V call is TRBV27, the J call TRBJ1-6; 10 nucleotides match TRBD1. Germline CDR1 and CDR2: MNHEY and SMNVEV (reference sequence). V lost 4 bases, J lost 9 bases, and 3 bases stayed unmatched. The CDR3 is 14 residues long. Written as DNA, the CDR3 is TGTGCCAGCAGTTACGACAGGGGGCCTTCACCCCTCCACTTT. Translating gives CASSYDRGPSPLHF.

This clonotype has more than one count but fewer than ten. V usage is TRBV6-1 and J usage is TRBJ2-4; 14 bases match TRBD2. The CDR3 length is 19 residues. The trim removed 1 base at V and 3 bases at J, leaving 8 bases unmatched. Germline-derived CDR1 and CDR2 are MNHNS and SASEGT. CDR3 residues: CASSEEMGLAGDIKNIQYF. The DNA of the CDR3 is TGTGCCAGCAGTGAAGAGATGGGACTAGCGGGGGACATCAAAAACATTCAGTACTTC.